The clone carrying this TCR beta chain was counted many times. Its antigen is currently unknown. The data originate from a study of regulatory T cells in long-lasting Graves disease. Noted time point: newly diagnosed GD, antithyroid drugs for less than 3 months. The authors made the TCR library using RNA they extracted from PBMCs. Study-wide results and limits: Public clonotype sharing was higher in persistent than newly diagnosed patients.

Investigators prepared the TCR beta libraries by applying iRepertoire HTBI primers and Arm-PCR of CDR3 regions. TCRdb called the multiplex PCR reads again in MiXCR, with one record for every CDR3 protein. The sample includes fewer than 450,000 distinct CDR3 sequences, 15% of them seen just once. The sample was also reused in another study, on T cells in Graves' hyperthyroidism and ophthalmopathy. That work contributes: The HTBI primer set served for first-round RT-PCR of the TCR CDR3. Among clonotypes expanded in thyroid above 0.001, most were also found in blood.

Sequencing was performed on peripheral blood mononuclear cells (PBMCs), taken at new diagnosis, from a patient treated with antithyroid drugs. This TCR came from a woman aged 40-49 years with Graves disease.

The CDR3: CASSTGQYPAAFF. CDR3 coding DNA: TGTGCCAGCAGCACGGGACAGTACCCTGCAGCTTTCTTT. This rearrangement joins TRBV7-9 to TRBJ1-1, with 7 bases aligning to TRBD1. Germline V gene sequence: CDR1 SEHNR, CDR2 FQNEAQ (reference sequence). The CDR3 runs to 13 residues. The J segment lost 10 bases and the V segment lost 5 bases, leaving 10 bases of the junction unmatched.